This section outlines one TCR beta chain sequence together with its context. Antigen unknown. This sample is part of a study of cytomegalovirus exposure and HLA in healthy donors. Study outcomes and limitations: Most TCR sequences were rare, but some public TCRs occurred in many donors. Data from an earlier analysis indicated that most TCR beta V segments were productive either about 90% or about 30% of the time. The availability of immune exposure information extended only to CMV serostatus.

The primer mix had 60 Vbeta and 13 Jbeta primers. Some clones are missing from TCRdb's copy, which holds only in-frame ones; the method was immunoSEQ multiplex PCR. The table lists around 100,000 clones, roughly 79% of them singletons. From germline, CDR1 is SGHTA and CDR2 FQGNSA. V lost 5 bases and J lost 2, with 12 bases in between. This CDR3 has 14 residues. The sequencing input was PBMCs. This sequence joins TRBV7-2 and TRBJ2-5; possibly TRBD2 for D (6 bases). This clonotype was obtained from a woman between 40 and 50 years old in good health and CMV-seronegative. The CDR3 loop is CASSRDSIQETQYF. The CDR3 DNA sequence: TGTGCCAGCAGCCGGGACTCCATACAAGAGACCCAGTACTTC.